The TCR beta chain under discussion was sequenced for a study of T cell responses to AZD1222 COVID-19 vaccine. The method was immunoSEQ multiplex PCR; TCRdb's version includes in-frame clones alone and lacks a portion of them. The table records about 110,000 clones, about nine tenths of them present only once. The CDR3 spans 13 residues. V was trimmed by 4 bases and J by 7 bases, leaving 8 bases between them. In germline, CDR1 is SEHNR, CDR2 FQNEAQ (reference sequence). The specimen was peripheral blood, collected on day 0 of MenACWY control vaccination. This receptor was identified in an adult in good health. The chain combines TRBV7-9 with TRBJ1-6, with D perhaps TRBD1 (5 bases). The CDR3 nucleotides read TGTGCCAGCAGCTCGAACAGGAATTCACCCCTCCACTTT. This encodes CASSSNRNSPLHF.